The 24 T cell receptor beta chains listed next were all sequenced from one sample in a study of cytomegalovirus exposure and HLA in healthy donors. PCR used 60 Vbeta primers and 13 Jbeta primers. Data came from immunoSEQ multiplex PCR; TCRdb stores just in-frame clones and leaves some out. Among tens of thousands of clones, 70% were seen once, and the ten largest hold roughly a fifth. What was sequenced was PBMCs. The receptors stem from an older woman in good health and CMV-seropositive.

The chain employs TRBV9 and TRBJ1-6, with TRBD1 matching over 9 bases. This CDR3 is 16 amino acids long. V trimming: 6 bases; J trimming: 7 bases; junction bases outside the gene matches: 11. In germline, CDR1 is SGDLS, CDR2 YYNGEE. The CDR3 loop is CASTHGPDRGNSPLHF. CDR3 DNA: TGTGCCAGCACCCATGGACCGGACAGGGGAAATTCACCCCTCCACTTT.

This chain connects TRBV5-1 to TRBJ1-3; 7 nucleotides match TRBD1. The CDR3 has 13 amino acids. The V segment lost 0 bases and the J segment 7 bases; nucleotides outside the gene matches: 1. Germline loops: CDR1 SGHRS, CDR2 YFSETQ. The CDR3 nucleotides read TGCGCCAGCAGCTTGGAACAGGGGAACACCATATATTTT. Its translation is CASSLEQGNTIYF.

This sequence joins TRBV5-1 and TRBJ2-7; no reliable D call. V shed 0 bases and J shed 5 bases, with 12 bases lying between them. The CDR3 sequence is 14 residues long. CDR1 SGHRS and CDR2 YFSETQ come from the germline V gene. The CDR3 sequence: CASSLAEAVNEQYF. The CDR3 DNA reads as TGCGCCAGCAGCTTGGCCGAGGCCGTCAACGAGCAGTACTTC.

The chain combines TRBV11-2 with TRBJ2-3; 7 bases agree with TRBD2. Germline V gene lookup returns CDR1 SGHAT and CDR2 FQNNGV. The CDR3 covers 14 residues. J was trimmed by 7 bases and V by 5 bases; bases with no gene match: 9. CDR3: CASSPLAALNTQYF. The CDR3 DNA sequence: TGTGCCAGCAGCCCCCTAGCGGCTTTGAATACGCAGTATTTT.

This clone was seen once. This rearrangement joins TRBV4-3 to TRBJ2-1; TRBD2 agrees at 11 bases. The germline CDR1 and CDR2 sequences are LGHNA and YSLEER. This CDR3 comprises 17 residues. After removal of 3 bases from V and 0 bases from J, the junction contained 4 bases not matched to a gene. The CDR3 reads CASSHPGTSGSYNEQFF. The CDR3 DNA reads as TGCGCCAGCAGCCACCCTGGGACTAGCGGCTCCTACAATGAGCAGTTCTTC.

In nucleotides, the CDR3 is TGTGCCAGCAGCTTAGGTGGGGGGTACACCGGGGAGCTGTTTTTT. Translation: CASSLGGGYTGELFF. This chain uses TRBV11-2 with TRBJ2-2; possible D gene TRBD2, 6 bases. The CDR3 runs to 15 residues. Per the germline V gene, CDR1 is SGHAT and CDR2 is FQNNGV. With 1 base removed from V and 3 bases from J, the gap between germline ends came to 9 bases.

The gene calls are TRBV5-6 and TRBJ1-2, with D hard to call. V lost 4 bases and J 5 bases, leaving 9 bases between the germline ends. The germline V gene encodes CDR1 SGHDT and CDR2 YYEEEE. CDR3 length: 12 amino acids. CDR3 bases: TGTGCCAGCAGCCCGGGAGGGTATGGCTACACCTTC. Encoded protein: CASSPGGYGYTF.

The J gene is TRBJ2-1, the V gene TRBV7-6; 7 positions match TRBD2. The CDR3 has 16 amino acids. V was pared by 2 bases and J by 7 bases, with 11 bases of the junction left unmatched. CDR1 SGHVS and CDR2 FNYEAQ come from the germline V gene. CDR3 in DNA: TGTGCCAGCAGCTTATCGGCGCGGGGGATGTCAAATGAGCAGTTCTTC. This sequence encodes CASSLSARGMSNEQFF. Full variable domain (missing parts from reference TRBV7-6 and TRBJ2-1): GAGVSQSPRYKVTKRGQDVALRCDPISGHVSLYWYRQALGQGPEFLTYFNYEAQQDKSGLPNDRFSAERPEGSISTLTIQRTEQRDSAMYRCASSLSARGMSNEQFFGPGTRLTVL.

The chain uses TRBV7-9 and TRBJ1-4; D is undetermined. Germline V gene lookup returns CDR1 SEHNR and CDR2 FQNEAQ (reference sequence). V was clipped by 4 bases and J by 9 bases, with 15 bases between them. The CDR3 sequence is 14 residues long. The CDR3 DNA reads as TGTGCCAGCAGCTATGCGTCCCTCGCCCAAAAACTGTTTTTT. It yields the protein CASSYASLAQKLFF.

The chain carries TRBV11-3 and TRBJ2-3; D is unresolved. This CDR3 region has 18 residues. V was cut by 0 bases and J by 1 base, with 17 bases left in between. Germline loops: CDR1 SGHNT, CDR2 YENEEA. CDR3 nucleotide sequence: TGTGCCAGCAGCTTAGAATCCGTCGGCCAGGATGGCACAGATACGCAGTATTTT. It yields the protein CASSLESVGQDGTDTQYF.

This clone is a singleton in its sample. This CDR3 is also generated by other DNA sequences in the sample. The rearrangement uses TRBV19 and TRBJ1-2; TRBD1 matches 7 bases. The CDR3 covers 14 residues. Germline assignment: CDR1 LNHDA and CDR2 SQIVND (reference sequence). The ends lost 2 bases at V and 4 bases at J; junction bases unmatched: 4. CDR3 in DNA: TGTGCCAGTAGTATATCGGCAGGGGGCTATGGCTACACCTTC. It codes for CASSISAGGYGYTF.

This sequence joins TRBV2 and TRBJ1-2, with D tentatively TRBD1 (6 bases). The germline V gene encodes CDR1 SNHLY and CDR2 FYNNEI. The CDR3 is made up of 14 amino acids. Trimming removed 5 bases at V and 7 bases at J, with 17 bases between. Here the CDR3 reads CASSYIQGESGYTF. CDR3 DNA: TGTGCCAGCAGTTATATACAGGGCGAAAGTGGCTACACCTTC.

This clone has only a few counts. The junction departs from germline at one end; a sequencing error may be responsible. The chain links TRBV7-9 to TRBJ2-5; 7 positions match TRBD1. The CDR3 length is 17 residues. The germline CDR1 and CDR2 sequences are SEHNR and FQNEAQ (reference sequence). CDR3 protein: CSSSLAGWGQSQETQYF. CDR3 DNA sequence: TGTTCCAGCAGCTTAGCTGGCTGGGGACAGAGCCAAGAGACCCAGTACTTC.

As for this clone: A junction boundary mismatches the germline segment, possibly from a read error. The chain combines TRBV7-9 with TRBJ2-3; 9 bases fit TRBD2. The CDR3 runs 15 residues. Looked up from germline, CDR1 is SEHNR and CDR2 is FQNEAQ (reference sequence). The CDR3 DNA sequence: TGTTCCAGCAGCTTACCCCTAGCGGGAACAGATACGCAGTATTTT. The encoded protein is CSSSLPLAGTDTQYF.

This clone was counted only a few times. This rearrangement joins TRBV2 to TRBJ2-1; TRBD1 agrees at 7 bases. Germline V gives CDR1 SNHLY, CDR2 FYNNEI. This CDR3 spans 12 amino acids. After removal of 5 bases from V and 6 bases from J, the junction contained 1 base not matched to a gene. The CDR3 spells CASSTGVNEQFF. The DNA of the CDR3 is TGTGCCAGCAGTACAGGGGTCAATGAGCAGTTCTTC. Supplemented by reference TRBV2 and TRBJ2-1, the full variable domain reads EPEVTQTPSHQVTQMGQEVILRCVPISNHLYFYWYRQILGQKVEFLVSFYNNEISEKSEIFDDQFSVERPDGSNFTLKIRSTKLEDSAMYFCASSTGVNEQFFGPGTRLTVL.

Regarding this clone: One end of the junction fails to match germline, which may point to a read error. The V call is TRBV6-6, the J call TRBJ2-7; D perhaps matches TRBD1 (6 bases). Germline CDR1 and CDR2: MNHNY and SVGAGI (reference sequence). The CDR3 covers 13 residues. The CDR3 reads CAGSRDRNYEQYF. CDR3 bases: TGTGCCGGCAGTCGCGACAGGAACTACGAGCAGTACTTC.

This chain links TRBV10-1 with TRBJ1-1, with unresolved D. Germline CDR1 reads WNHNN; CDR2 reads SYGVQD (reference sequence). This CDR3 has 14 residues. V gave up 0 bases and J gave up 1 base, with 6 bases separating them. CDR3 nucleotides: TGCGCCAGCAGTGAGTCGGGCAGGAACACTGAAGCTTTCTTT. It is translated as CASSESGRNTEAFF.

CDR3 loop: CASSLVPSGGSREQYF. CDR3 DNA: TGCGCCAGCAGCTTGGTTCCTAGCGGGGGATCTAGAGAGCAGTACTTC. V usage is TRBV5-1 and J usage is TRBJ2-7; 10 bases align to TRBD2. The CDR3 extends over 16 amino acids. Germline-derived CDR1 and CDR2 are SGHRS and YFSETQ. V lost 0 bases, J lost 7 bases, and 10 bases stayed unmatched.

The genes are TRBV4-3 and TRBJ1-6; D is ambiguous. The CDR3 spans 14 residues. The V gene lost 0 bases and the J gene lost 6 bases, with 6 bases spanning the gap. CDR1 LGHNA and CDR2 YSLEER come from the germline V gene. The CDR3 loop is CASSQDGLNSPLHF. Written as DNA, the CDR3 is TGCGCCAGCAGCCAAGATGGACTTAATTCACCCCTCCACTTT.

The rearrangement links TRBV5-6 to TRBJ1-1; 7 bases are a match to TRBD1. Germline lookup yields CDR1 SGHDT and CDR2 YYEEEE. This CDR3 has 15 amino acids. Unmatched junction bases numbered 12, after V lost 4 bases and J lost 6 bases. The CDR3, as DNA: TGTGCCAGCAGCCCTCAGACAGGGAAGTTCGCTGAAGCTTTCTTT. Protein product: CASSPQTGKFAEAFF.

The gene calls are TRBV5-1 and TRBJ2-5; 9 bases are a match to TRBD1. The CDR3 spans 13 residues. The trim removed 9 bases at V and 3 bases at J, leaving 6 bases unmatched. Germline V gene sequence: CDR1 SGHRS, CDR2 YFSETQ. CDR3 DNA: TGCGCCACCAGACAGGGGGTTGAAGAGACCCAGTACTTC. Its translation: CATRQGVEETQYF.

J is TRBJ2-7 and V is TRBV9; tentatively, D is TRBD1 (6 bases). The CDR3 sequence is 14 residues long. Trimming took off 0 bases at V and 6 bases at J, with 13 bases between the two ends. Looked up from germline, CDR1 is SGDLS and CDR2 is YYNGEE. CDR3 sequence reads: CASSVAGEWGEQYF. As DNA, the CDR3 is TGTGCCAGCAGCGTAGCAGGGGAATGGGGCGAGCAGTACTTC.

V gene TRBV6-6 combines with J gene TRBJ1-1, with 12 bases matching TRBD1. Germline V lookup: CDR1 MNHNY, CDR2 SVGAGI (reference sequence). Trimming took 5 bases from V and 4 from J; bases not matched to a gene: 5. There are 15 residues in the CDR3. CDR3 protein: CASSQGQGAGTEAFF. DNA for the CDR3: TGTGCCAGCAGTCAGGGACAGGGGGCCGGCACTGAAGCTTTCTTT.

The genes are TRBV5-6 and TRBJ2-5; a possible D gene is TRBD1 (6 bases). The J call may be in error: the DNA end matches TRBJ2-7 better. In germline, CDR1 is SGHDT, CDR2 YYEEEE. This CDR3 spans 14 amino acids. The CDR3 region is CASSLTKGVYEQYF. The CDR3 DNA reads as TGTGCCAGCAGTCTAACGAAGGGGGTATACGAGCAGTACTTC.